The 32 T cell receptor beta chains listed next were all sequenced from one sample in a study of blood T cell repertoires in COVID-19. Libraries were prepared by immunoSEQ multiplex PCR; TCRdb keeps only in-frame clonotypes and omits some of them. The sample has 95,000 to 120,000 clones, around 84% seen once. Sequenced input: peripheral blood. Source of these receptors: a woman aged 40 to 50 with acute or convalescent COVID-19.

The V call is TRBV5-1, the J call TRBJ1-3; D is unclear. Germline assignment: CDR1 SGHRS and CDR2 YFSETQ. The CDR3 is 15 amino acids. V was trimmed by 0 bases and J by 1 base, leaving 8 bases between them. The CDR3 loop reads CASSLEAGSGNTIYF. CDR3 sequence (DNA): TGCGCCAGCAGCTTGGAGGCCGGGTCTGGAAACACCATATATTTT.

As concerns this clone: Relative to the germline gene, one junction end is altered; a read error may explain this. The V and J genes are TRBV30 and TRBJ1-5, with 8 bases fitting TRBD1. CDR3 length: 12 residues. Germline CDR1 is GTSNPN and CDR2 is SVGIG (reference sequence). CDR3 loop: CAWSGGKQPQHF. The DNA of the CDR3 is TGTGCCTGGTCAGGGGGCAAGCAGCCCCAGCATTTT. The entire variable domain, with the rest obtained from reference TRBV30 and TRBJ1-5, is as follows: SQTIHQWPATLVQPVGSPLSLECTVEGTSNPNLYWYRQAAGRGLQLLFYSVGIGQISSEVPQNLSASRPQDRQFILSSKKLLLSDSGFYLCAWSGGKQPQHFGDGTRLSIL.

Here the CDR3 DNA reads TGTGCCAGCAGCTTAGTCGGTTTCACCATATATTTT. This codes for CASSLVGFTIYF. The chain combines TRBV7-2 with TRBJ1-3; D call uncertain. Germline CDR1 is SGHTA and CDR2 is FQGNSA. The CDR3 consists of 12 residues. V was clipped by 1 base and J by 9 bases, with 7 bases between them.

The genes are TRBV12-5 and TRBJ1-5; the D gene is possibly TRBD1 (5 bases). The CDR3 spans 16 residues. Trimming removed 2 bases at V and 2 bases at J, with 13 bases between. Per the germline V gene, CDR1 is LGHNT and CDR2 is FRNRAP. The CDR3 here is CASGLHWGAGNQPQHF. The CDR3, as DNA: TGTGCTAGTGGTTTGCATTGGGGCGCGGGCAATCAGCCCCAGCATTTT.

V usage is TRBV14 and J usage is TRBJ1-2, with a weak D call TRBD1 (5 bases). Germline V gives CDR1 SGHDN, CDR2 FVKESK. Trimming stripped 4 bases from V and 13 bases from J, with 16 bases between. The CDR3 is 12 residues long. CDR3 sequence: CASSPAGGASTF. The CDR3 nucleotides read TGTGCCAGCAGCCCCGCGGGAGGGGCTTCCACCTTC.

V and J are TRBV2 and TRBJ2-7; maybe TRBD1 (7 bases). Trimming stripped 1 base from V and 3 bases from J, with 19 bases between. Germline V gives CDR1 SNHLY, CDR2 FYNNEI. This CDR3 is built from 17 residues. The CDR3 DNA reads TGTGCCAGCAGTGAAGGAAACGGCGGAGGGGGCGTCTACGAGCAGTACTTC. This gives the protein CASSEGNGGGGVYEQYF.

The V gene is TRBV7-2, the J gene TRBJ1-1; D is unclear. CDR1 is SGHTA, CDR2 FQGNSA, per germline. This CDR3 is 12 amino acids long. V gave up 4 bases and J gave up 10 bases, with 13 bases separating them. The CDR3 DNA reads as TGTGCCAGCAGCTCCGGCCCCACGGGAGCTTTCTTT. Translating gives CASSSGPTGAFF. Supplemented by reference TRBV7-2 and TRBJ1-1, the full variable domain reads GAGVSQSPSNKVTEKGKDVELRCDPISGHTALYWYRQSLGQGLEFLIYFQGNSAPDKSGLPSDRFSAERTGGSVSTLTIQRTQQEDSAVYLCASSSGPTGAFFGQGTRLTVV.

About this clone: One end of the junction fails to match germline, which may point to a read error. The chain combines TRBV2 with TRBJ1-2; D unclear. Germline values: CDR1 SNHLY, CDR2 FYNNEI. The length of the CDR3 is 15 residues. CDR3 nucleotides: TGTGCCAGCAGTGAACTCGCGGGGAAACTATATGACTACACCTTC. This encodes CASSELAGKLYDYTF.

CDR3 loop: CASSLGDSYPYNEQFF. In DNA, the CDR3 is TGTGCCAGCAGCTTGGGTGACTCCTACCCATACAATGAGCAGTTCTTC. The chain uses TRBV5-4 and TRBJ2-1; D call uncertain. CDR1 and CDR2 from the germline V gene are SGHNT and YYREEE (reference sequence). This CDR3 is built from 16 residues. Trimming stripped 0 bases from V and 4 bases from J, with 14 bases between.

The chain couples TRBV7-3 to TRBJ2-3, with D possibly being TRBD2 (6 bases). This CDR3 has 13 residues. V was shortened by 5 bases and J by 5 bases, with 11 bases between the two germline ends. Germline V gene sequence: CDR1 SGHTA, CDR2 FQGTGA. This CDR3 reads CASSLGTRDTQYF. The CDR3 coding sequence is TGTGCCAGCAGCCTCGGGACTCGAGATACGCAGTATTTT.

The chain links TRBV7-2 to TRBJ2-1, with TRBD1 as a possible D gene (6 bases). The CDR3 extends over 13 amino acids. Between the trimmed V and J ends, which lost 6 bases and 8 bases, there was a span of 14 bases. Germline CDR1 and CDR2: SGHTA and FQGNSA. The CDR3 here is CASSRQVQDEQFF. CDR3 coding DNA: TGTGCCAGCAGTCGACAGGTTCAGGATGAGCAGTTCTTC.

This chain uses TRBV4-2 with TRBJ2-2; possible D gene TRBD2, 5 bases. V was pared by 1 base and J by 7 bases, with 13 bases between. Germline CDR1 LGHNA, CDR2 YNFKEQ. The CDR3 runs 15 residues. The CDR3 DNA sequence: TGTGCCAGCAGCCAAGGGTTCGGGGATGTCGGGGAGCTGTTTTTT. Encoded protein: CASSQGFGDVGELFF.

The rearrangement joins TRBV11-1 to TRBJ2-5, with D possibly matching TRBD2 (5 bases). The CDR3 is made up of 13 amino acids. Trimming stripped 3 bases from V and 5 bases from J, with 10 bases between. Germline-derived CDR1 and CDR2 are SGHAT and FQDESV (reference sequence). CDR3 bases: TGTGCCAGCAGCTTCGGGGTTCGGGAGACCCAGTACTTC. The encoded protein is CASSFGVRETQYF.

The J gene is TRBJ2-7, the V gene TRBV13; D is perhaps TRBD1 (6 bases). Trimming stripped 5 bases from V and 0 bases from J, with 17 bases between. The CDR3 totals 16 residues. CDR1 is PRHDT, CDR2 FYEKMQ, per germline (reference sequence). The CDR3 nucleotides read TGTGCCAGCAGCCTACCCGGGACACAAAGCTCCTACGAGCAGTACTTC. It translates to CASSLPGTQSSYEQYF.

This clone was seen once. The J gene is TRBJ1-2, the V gene TRBV3-1 (or the pseudogene TRBV3-2), with D maybe TRBD1 (6 bases). This CDR3 is 15 amino acids long. Germline V gene lookup returns CDR1 LGHDT and CDR2 YNNKEL (reference sequence). Trimming took 5 bases from V and 2 from J, leaving 15 bases between them. The CDR3 DNA sequence: TGTGCCAGCAGCTTTATCAGGGGAACGAACTATGGCTACACCTTC. Translated, it gives CASSFIRGTNYGYTF.

In its sample, this clone was seen once. The chain uses TRBV6-6 and TRBJ2-2; 11 bases are a match to TRBD2. The V gene's germline CDR1 is MNHNY and CDR2 SVGAGI (reference sequence). CDR3 length: 16 amino acids. After removal of 8 bases from V and 5 bases from J, the junction contained 10 bases not matched to a gene. In DNA, the CDR3 is TGTGCCAGCGGGACTACTAGCGGGGGAGGGACCGGGGAGCTGTTTTTT. The encoded protein is CASGTTSGGGTGELFF.

The V and J genes are TRBV7-9 and TRBJ2-7, with 9 nucleotides matching TRBD1. The CDR3 contains 16 residues. Germline V lookup: CDR1 SEHNR, CDR2 FQNEAQ (reference sequence). The ends lost 5 bases at V and 2 bases at J; junction bases unmatched: 10. The CDR3 protein is CASSLTGQGPPYEQYF. In nucleotides, the CDR3 is TGTGCCAGCAGCCTAACGGGACAGGGTCCCCCCTACGAGCAGTACTTC.

The rearrangement uses TRBV10-3 and TRBJ2-1; 8 nucleotides align to TRBD2. V was pared by 0 bases and J by 10 bases, with 17 bases of the junction left unmatched. The CDR3 totals 18 residues. Germline V lookup: CDR1 ENHRY, CDR2 SYGVKD. CDR3 protein: CAISESHVRVAGPLEQFF. The CDR3 nucleotides are TGTGCCATCAGTGAGTCACACGTCAGGGTAGCGGGGCCGCTGGAGCAGTTCTTC.

The chain joins TRBV5-4 to TRBJ2-7, with 12 bases that match TRBD2. V gave up 4 bases and J gave up 2 bases; unmatched junction bases: 4. Germline CDR1 and CDR2: SGHNT and YYREEE (reference sequence). The CDR3 sequence is 15 residues long. CDR3 DNA: TGTGCCAGCAGCCGCGGACTAGCGGGGACCTACGAGCAGTACTTC. Its protein is CASSRGLAGTYEQYF.

This chain joins TRBV5-1 and TRBJ2-3; 14 bases are shared with TRBD2. The CDR3 consists of 18 residues. V shed 4 bases, J shed 2 bases, and the junction held 9 bases outside the gene matches. Germline assignment: CDR1 SGHRS and CDR2 YFSETQ. CDR3 DNA: TGCGCCAGCAGCAACCCGGGACTAGCGGGGGCAAACACAGATACGCAGTATTTT. This codes for CASSNPGLAGANTDTQYF.

The V call is TRBV19, the J call TRBJ1-4; 7 nucleotides line up with TRBD1. V was pared by 2 bases and J by 10 bases, with 19 bases of the junction left unmatched. CDR1 and CDR2 from the germline V gene are LNHDA and SQIVND (reference sequence). The CDR3 spans 18 residues. This chain's CDR3 is CASSISGGVVGGGGKLFF. Here the CDR3 DNA reads TGTGCCAGTAGTATAAGTGGAGGAGTGGTAGGGGGCGGCGGAAAACTGTTTTTT.

V gene TRBV10-3 combines with J gene TRBJ2-2; 9 bases are a match to TRBD2. This CDR3 is 16 amino acids long. CDR1 ENHRY and CDR2 SYGVKD come from the germline V gene. The V and J ends lost 6 bases and 3 bases, in that order; junction bases with no gene match: 8. The CDR3 loop is CAISLLSGGYTGELFF. The CDR3 nucleotides read TGTGCCATCAGCTTACTTAGCGGGGGTTACACCGGGGAGCTGTTTTTT.

The chain uses TRBV7-8 and TRBJ1-4; D is unclear. Trimming left V 0 bases short and J 4 bases short, with 12 bases between. This CDR3 contains 16 residues. Germline loops: CDR1 SGHVS, CDR2 FQNEAQ. In nucleotides, the CDR3 is TGTGCCAGCAGCTTAGCCGGGGATGGTAGTAATGAAAAACTGTTTTTT. Encoded protein: CASSLAGDGSNEKLFF.

V is TRBV25-1 and J is TRBJ1-2; 7 bases map to TRBD1. This CDR3 has 14 residues. From germline, CDR1 is MGHDK and CDR2 SYGVNS. J lost 4 bases, V lost 2 bases, and 4 bases had no gene match. The CDR3 protein is CASSEATGPYGYTF. CDR3 in DNA: TGTGCCAGCAGTGAAGCGACAGGGCCCTATGGCTACACCTTC.

Worth noting for this clone: The same CDR3 arises from other DNA sequences in this sample as well. The genes are TRBV7-9 and TRBJ1-3; 7 nucleotides align to TRBD1. This CDR3 contains 15 residues. Per the germline V gene, CDR1 is SEHNR and CDR2 is FQNEAQ (reference sequence). V lost 2 bases and J lost 3; bases outside the gene matches: 4. The DNA for the CDR3 is TGTGCCAGCAGCTTAACCGGGACAGTTGGAAACACCATATATTTT. Translating it yields CASSLTGTVGNTIYF. Based on the CDR3 plus reference TRBV7-9 and TRBJ1-3, the full variable domain is DTGVSQNPRHKITKRGQNVTFRCDPISEHNRLYWYRQTLGQGPEFLTYFQNEAQLEKSRLLSDRFSAERPKGSFSTLEIQRTEQGDSAMYLCASSLTGTVGNTIYFGEGSWLTVV.

The sample holds one count of this clone. The rearrangement uses TRBV5-4 and TRBJ2-7; tentative D call: TRBD1 (6 bases). This CDR3 has 15 residues. The V end lost 4 bases, the J end lost 2 bases, and 16 bases lay between the germline ends. The germline gives CDR1 SGHNT, CDR2 YYREEE (reference sequence). The CDR3 protein is CASSRIETGPYEQYF. CDR3 nucleotide sequence: TGTGCCAGCAGCCGAATTGAGACAGGCCCCTACGAGCAGTACTTC.

The chain joins TRBV5-1 to TRBJ1-2; 7 bases match TRBD1. The germline V gene encodes CDR1 SGHRS and CDR2 YFSETQ. With V trimmed by 0 bases and J by 8 bases, 4 bases remained unmatched. The CDR3 extends over 13 amino acids. The CDR3 DNA reads as TGCGCCAGCAGCTTGGGCAGGGGGTCCGGCTACACCTTC. This sequence encodes CASSLGRGSGYTF.

CDR3 residues: CASSFFRGAGVPYEQYF. CDR3 bases: TGTGCCAGCAGCTTCTTTAGAGGGGCAGGGGTCCCATACGAGCAGTACTTC. The chain carries TRBV7-2 and TRBJ2-7; perhaps TRBD1 as D (6 bases). Trimming cost V 3 bases and J 4 bases, with 22 bases left between them. The CDR3 runs to 17 residues. The germline V gene has CDR1 SGHTA and CDR2 FQGNSA.

The J gene is TRBJ1-4, the V gene TRBV6-5, with D possibly TRBD1 on 6 matching bases. Germline CDR1 and CDR2: MNHEY and SVGAGI. Trimming pared 6 bases from V and 8 bases from J, leaving 16 bases between. The CDR3 consists of 14 residues. CDR3: CASSPGLQGEKLFF. The CDR3 DNA reads TGTGCCAGCAGCCCCGGATTACAGGGCGAAAAACTGTTTTTT.

Only a few counts were recorded for this clone. The J gene is TRBJ2-7, the V gene TRBV21-1; the table's D call TRBD2 went unverified against the DNA. TRBV21-1 is a pseudogene locus. This CDR3 is 14 amino acids long. CDR3 in DNA: TGTGCCAGCAGCAAGGCTCCGGGAAACTACGAGCAGTACTTC. Residues: CASSKAPGNYEQYF.

There are a few counts of this clone. This rearrangement joins TRBV7-2 to TRBJ2-7; 12 nucleotides align to TRBD2. Germline V lookup: CDR1 SGHTA, CDR2 FQGNSA. The CDR3 spans 16 residues. The J segment lost 1 base and the V segment lost 3 bases, leaving 4 bases of the junction unmatched. CDR3 sequence: CASSFGLAGGSYEQYF. The CDR3 DNA sequence: TGTGCCAGCAGCTTTGGGCTAGCGGGGGGGTCCTACGAGCAGTACTTC.

The V call is TRBV5-4, the J call TRBJ2-1; 9 nucleotides line up with TRBD2. Germline V gene lookup returns CDR1 SGHNT and CDR2 YYREEE (reference sequence). Trimming cost V 4 bases and J 4 bases; bases outside gene matches: 9. The CDR3 consists of 16 residues. CDR3 protein: CASSPRERGAYNEQFF. CDR3 in DNA: TGTGCCAGCAGCCCGCGAGAGCGGGGGGCGTACAATGAGCAGTTCTTC.